What follows are 12 T cell receptor beta chains derived from one specimen sequenced in a study of early T cells in non-severe SARS-CoV-2 infection. TCRdb fed the 5' RACE reads into MiXCR, producing one record per CDR3 protein. The sample lists over 50,000 distinct CDR3 sequences; 10% to 11% were seen once. Input material: whole blood. All receptors come from an adult who was a healthcare worker with PCR-confirmed SARS-CoV-2 infection or an uninfected control (not recorded which).

This clonotype has ten or more counts. The chain combines TRBV18 with TRBJ2-1; no clear D. Trimming shortened V by 2 bases and J by 10 bases, and 12 bases separated the two germline ends. The CDR3 length is 13 residues. Germline V CDR1 and CDR2: KGHSH, LQKENI. The CDR3 protein is CASSPTGSQEQFF. The CDR3 coding sequence is TGTGCCAGCTCACCAACGGGCTCCCAGGAGCAGTTCTTC. Filled out from reference TRBV18 and TRBJ2-1, the complete variable domain reads NAGVMQNPRHLVRRRGQEARLRCSPMKGHSHVYWYRQLPEEGLKFMVYLQKENIIDESGMPKERFSAEFPKEGPSILRIQQVVRGDSAAYFCASSPTGSQEQFFGPGTRLTVL.

Many counts were recorded for this clonotype. V usage is TRBV14 and J usage is TRBJ2-7; D is unresolved. The V end was cut by 1 base, the J end by 4 bases, with 14 bases between. This CDR3 region has 15 residues. The germline CDR1 and CDR2 sequences are SGHDN and FVKESK. CDR3 protein: CASSQAVGFVYEQYF. CDR3 coding DNA: TGTGCCAGCAGCCAAGCAGTAGGATTCGTTTACGAGCAGTACTTC.

This clonotype has only a few counts. This rearrangement joins TRBV24-1 to TRBJ2-1; possibly TRBD2 for D (5 bases). The CDR3 has 13 residues. With 3 bases removed from V and 3 bases from J, the gap between germline ends came to 5 bases. CDR1 is KGHDR, CDR2 SFDVKD, per germline. CDR3 bases: TGTGCCACCAGTGATCGGGGCTACAATGAGCAGTTCTTC. It codes for CATSDRGYNEQFF.

The chain combines TRBV6-2 or TRBV6-3 with TRBJ1-2; 8 bases are a match to TRBD1. The germline CDR1 and CDR2 sequences are MNHEY and SVGEGT. With 5 bases clipped from V and 6 bases from J, the junction kept 5 bases outside the gene matches. The CDR3 spans 13 residues. CDR3 DNA: TGTGCCAGCAGTACCAGGACAGGGAATGGCTACACCTTC. Translated: CASSTRTGNGYTF.

This clonotype was seen ten or more times. The gene calls are TRBV20-1 and TRBJ2-3; D is perhaps TRBD2 (5 bases). CDR1 DFQATT and CDR2 SNEGSKA come from the germline V gene (reference sequence). The CDR3 totals 13 residues. V lost 8 bases and J 6 bases, leaving 18 bases between the germline ends. CDR3 sequence reads: CSKKIPRGDTQYF. In DNA form, the CDR3 reads TGCAGTAAAAAGATACCACGGGGTGATACGCAGTATTTT.

This clonotype was counted many times. J is TRBJ2-3 and V is TRBV7-9; D is uncertain. This CDR3 spans 14 amino acids. V shed 3 bases and J shed 2 bases, with 9 bases lying between them. CDR1 SEHNR and CDR2 FQNEAQ come from the germline V gene (reference sequence). The CDR3 region is CASSLSQITDTQYF. The CDR3 region has the DNA TGTGCCAGCAGCTTGAGTCAGATCACAGATACGCAGTATTTT.

This clonotype was counted ten times or more. This chain links TRBV7-3 with TRBJ2-2; maybe TRBD1 (5 bases). V shed 4 bases and J shed 4 bases, with 10 bases lying between them. CDR3 length: 14 residues. Looked up from germline, CDR1 is SGHTA and CDR2 is FQGTGA. As DNA, the CDR3 is TGTGCCAGCAGCTGGGCAGGGTCCACCGGGGAGCTGTTTTTT. It translates to CASSWAGSTGELFF. Combining the CDR3 with reference TRBV7-3 and TRBJ2-2 gives the whole variable domain GAGVSQTPSNKVTEKGKYVELRCDPISGHTALYWYRQSLGQGPEFLIYFQGTGAADDSGLPNDRFFAVRPEGSVSTLKIQRTERGDSAVYLCASSWAGSTGELFFGEGSRLTVL.

The chain couples TRBV15 to TRBJ2-7; D is unclear. CDR1 and CDR2 (germline): LNHNV, YYDKDF (reference sequence). This CDR3 region has 14 residues. Trimming shortened V by 7 bases and J by 0 bases, and 13 bases separated the two germline ends. In DNA, the CDR3 is TGTGCCACCAAACTGGACCGGAGCTCCTACGAGCAGTACTTC. Residues: CATKLDRSSYEQYF.

This clonotype was seen repeatedly, ten times or more. The rearrangement uses TRBV7-9 and TRBJ1-1, with D maybe TRBD1 (5 bases). Germline CDR1 and CDR2: SEHNR and FQNEAQ (reference sequence). V lost 5 bases and J 4 bases, leaving 14 bases between the germline ends. CDR3 length: 14 amino acids. DNA of the CDR3: TGTGCCAGCAGCCGGGGACGGTTGAGCACTGAAGCTTTCTTT. Translating gives CASSRGRLSTEAFF.

This chain joins TRBV24-1 and TRBJ2-1, with D unclear. The CDR3 extends over 13 amino acids. V was pared by 4 bases and J by 16 bases, with 19 bases between. In germline, CDR1 is KGHDR, CDR2 SFDVKD. The CDR3 DNA follows: TGTGCCACCAGTGACGTTGGTGATCAGGAGCTATTCTTC. Encoded protein: CATSDVGDQELFF.

The chain carries TRBV18 and TRBJ1-4; D possibly corresponds to TRBD1 (5 bases). Per germline, CDR1 KGHSH and CDR2 LQKENI. Trimming took off 5 bases at V and 3 bases at J, with 7 bases between the two ends. This CDR3 region has 13 residues. In DNA form, the CDR3 reads TGTGCCAGCTCAACGGGACCTAATGAAAAACTGTTTTTT. It codes for CASSTGPNEKLFF.

The chain employs TRBV29-1 and TRBJ2-7; TRBD1 matches at 8 bases. This CDR3 has 14 amino acids. The V segment lost 6 bases and the J segment 2 bases; nucleotides outside the gene matches: 9. Germline V gene sequence: CDR1 SQVTM, CDR2 ANQGSEA. CDR3 nucleotides: TGCAGCGTCACATCCGGGACAGGAGCCTACGAGCAGTACTTC. Protein: CSVTSGTGAYEQYF.